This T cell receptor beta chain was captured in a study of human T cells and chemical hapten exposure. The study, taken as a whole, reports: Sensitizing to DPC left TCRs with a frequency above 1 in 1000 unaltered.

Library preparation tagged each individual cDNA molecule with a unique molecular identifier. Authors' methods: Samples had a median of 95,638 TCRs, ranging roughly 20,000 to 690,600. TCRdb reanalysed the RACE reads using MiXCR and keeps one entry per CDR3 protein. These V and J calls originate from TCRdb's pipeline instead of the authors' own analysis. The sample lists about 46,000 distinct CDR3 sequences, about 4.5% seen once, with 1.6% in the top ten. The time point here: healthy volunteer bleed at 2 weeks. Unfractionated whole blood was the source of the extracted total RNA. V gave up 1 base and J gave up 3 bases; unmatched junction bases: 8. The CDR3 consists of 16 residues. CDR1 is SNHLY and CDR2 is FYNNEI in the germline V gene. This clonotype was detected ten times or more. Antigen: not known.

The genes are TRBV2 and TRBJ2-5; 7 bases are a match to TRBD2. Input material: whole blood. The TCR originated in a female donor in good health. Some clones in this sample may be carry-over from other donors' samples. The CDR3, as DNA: TGTGCCAGCAGTGAAGGAGAGGGCGGGGGAAAAGAGACCCAGTACTTC. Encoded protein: CASSEGEGGGKETQYF.